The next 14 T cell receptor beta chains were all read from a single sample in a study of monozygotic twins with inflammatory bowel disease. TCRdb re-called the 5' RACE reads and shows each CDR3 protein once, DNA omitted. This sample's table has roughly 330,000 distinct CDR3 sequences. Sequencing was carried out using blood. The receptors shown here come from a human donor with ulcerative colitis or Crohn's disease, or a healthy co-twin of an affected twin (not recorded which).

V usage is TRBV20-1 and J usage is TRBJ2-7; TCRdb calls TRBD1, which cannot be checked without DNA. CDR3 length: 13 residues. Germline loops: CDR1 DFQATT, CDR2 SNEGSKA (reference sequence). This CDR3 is CSGRGERHYEQYF.

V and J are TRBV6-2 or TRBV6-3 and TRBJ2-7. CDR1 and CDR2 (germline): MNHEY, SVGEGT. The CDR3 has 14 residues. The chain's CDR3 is CASSMRLQLGEQYF.

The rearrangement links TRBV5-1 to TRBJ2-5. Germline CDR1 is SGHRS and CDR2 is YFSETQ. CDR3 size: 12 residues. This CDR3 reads CASTDSSETQYF.

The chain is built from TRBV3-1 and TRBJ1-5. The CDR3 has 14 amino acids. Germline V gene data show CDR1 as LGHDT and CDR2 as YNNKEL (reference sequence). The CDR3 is CASSHRDSNQPQHF.

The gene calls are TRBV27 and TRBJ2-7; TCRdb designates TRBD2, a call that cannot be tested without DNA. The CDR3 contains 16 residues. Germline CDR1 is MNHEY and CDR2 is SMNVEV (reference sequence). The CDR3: CASSLKPLAGIYEQYF.

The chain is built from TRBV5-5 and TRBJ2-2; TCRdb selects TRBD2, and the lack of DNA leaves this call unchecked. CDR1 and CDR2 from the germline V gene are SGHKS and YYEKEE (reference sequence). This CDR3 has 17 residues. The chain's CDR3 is CASSLYGLTGGTGELFF.

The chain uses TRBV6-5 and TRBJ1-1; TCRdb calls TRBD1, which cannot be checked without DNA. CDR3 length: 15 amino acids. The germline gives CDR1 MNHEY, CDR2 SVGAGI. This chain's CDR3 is CASSWMTGGNTEAFF.

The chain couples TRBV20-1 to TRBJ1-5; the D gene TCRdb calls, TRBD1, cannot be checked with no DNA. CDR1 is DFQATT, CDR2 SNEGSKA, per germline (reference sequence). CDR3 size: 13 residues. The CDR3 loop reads CSAAGTGGQPQHF.

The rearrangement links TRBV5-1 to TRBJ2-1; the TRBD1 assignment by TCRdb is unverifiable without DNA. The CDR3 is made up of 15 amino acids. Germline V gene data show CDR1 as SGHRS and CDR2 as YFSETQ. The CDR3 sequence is CASSLYGTGPNEQFF.

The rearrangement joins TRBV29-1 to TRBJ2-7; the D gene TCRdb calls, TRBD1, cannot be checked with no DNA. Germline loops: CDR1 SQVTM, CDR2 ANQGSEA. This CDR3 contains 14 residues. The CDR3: CSVLGPGNEYEQYF.

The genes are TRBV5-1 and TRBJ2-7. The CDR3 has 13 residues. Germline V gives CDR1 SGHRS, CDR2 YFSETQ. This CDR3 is CASSFETWTEQYF.

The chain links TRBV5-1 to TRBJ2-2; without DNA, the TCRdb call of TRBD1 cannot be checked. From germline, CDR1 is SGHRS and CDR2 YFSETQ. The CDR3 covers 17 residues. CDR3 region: CASSLAGGRANTGELFF.

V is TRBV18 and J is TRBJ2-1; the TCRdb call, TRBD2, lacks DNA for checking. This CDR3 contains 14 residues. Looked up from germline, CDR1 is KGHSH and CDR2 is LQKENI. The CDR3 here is CASGTSGSVYEQFF.

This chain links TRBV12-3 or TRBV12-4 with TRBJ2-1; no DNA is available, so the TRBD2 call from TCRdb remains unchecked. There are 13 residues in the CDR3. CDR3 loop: CASSLKRANEQFF.